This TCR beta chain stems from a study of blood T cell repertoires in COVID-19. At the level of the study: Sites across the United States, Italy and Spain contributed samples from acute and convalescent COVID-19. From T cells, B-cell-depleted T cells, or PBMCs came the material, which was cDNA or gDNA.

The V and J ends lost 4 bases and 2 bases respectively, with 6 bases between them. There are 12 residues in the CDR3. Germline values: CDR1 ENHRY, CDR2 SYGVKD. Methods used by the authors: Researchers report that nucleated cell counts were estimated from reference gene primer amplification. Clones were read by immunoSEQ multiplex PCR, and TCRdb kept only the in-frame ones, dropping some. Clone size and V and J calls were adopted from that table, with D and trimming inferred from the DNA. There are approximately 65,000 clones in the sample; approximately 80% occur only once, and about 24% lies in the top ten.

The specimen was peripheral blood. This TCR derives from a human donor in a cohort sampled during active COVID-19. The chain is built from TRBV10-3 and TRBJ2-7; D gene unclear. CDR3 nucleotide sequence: TGTGCCATCAGTGCACTGGCCTACGAGCAGTACTTC. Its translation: CAISALAYEQYF.